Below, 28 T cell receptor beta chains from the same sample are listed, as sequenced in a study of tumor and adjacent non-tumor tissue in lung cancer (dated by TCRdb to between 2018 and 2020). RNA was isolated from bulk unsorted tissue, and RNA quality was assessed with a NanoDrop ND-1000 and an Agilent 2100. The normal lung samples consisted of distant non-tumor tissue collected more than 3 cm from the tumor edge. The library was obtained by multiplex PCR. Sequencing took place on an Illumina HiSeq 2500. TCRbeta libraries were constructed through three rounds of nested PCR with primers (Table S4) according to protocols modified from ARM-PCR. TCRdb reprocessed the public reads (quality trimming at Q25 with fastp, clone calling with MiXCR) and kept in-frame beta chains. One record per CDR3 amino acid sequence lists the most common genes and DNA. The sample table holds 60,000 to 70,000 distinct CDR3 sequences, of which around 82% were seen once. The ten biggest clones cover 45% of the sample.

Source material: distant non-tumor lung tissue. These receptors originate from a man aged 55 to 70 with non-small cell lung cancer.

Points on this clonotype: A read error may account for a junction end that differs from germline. The CDR3 nucleotides read TGCAACGTTGAAACCGGGGTCGACGAACTGTTTTTT. It encodes CNVETGVDELFF. The chain employs TRBV29-1 and TRBJ1-4; D unresolved. This CDR3 has 12 amino acids. CDR1 SQVTM and CDR2 ANQGSEA come from the germline V gene. The entire variable domain, with the rest obtained from reference TRBV29-1 and TRBJ1-4, is as follows: SAVISQKPSRDICQRGTSLTIQCQVDSQVTMMFWYRQQPGQSLTLIATANQGSEATYESGFVIDKFPISRPNLTFSTLTVSNMSPEDSSIYLCNVETGVDELFFGSGTQLSVL.

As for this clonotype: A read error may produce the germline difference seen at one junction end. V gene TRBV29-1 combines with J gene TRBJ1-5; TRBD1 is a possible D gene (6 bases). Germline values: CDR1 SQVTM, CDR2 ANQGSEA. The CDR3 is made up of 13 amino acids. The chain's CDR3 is CSVVHRDNQPHHF. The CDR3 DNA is TGCAGCGTAGTCCATAGGGACAATCAGCCCCATCATTTT.

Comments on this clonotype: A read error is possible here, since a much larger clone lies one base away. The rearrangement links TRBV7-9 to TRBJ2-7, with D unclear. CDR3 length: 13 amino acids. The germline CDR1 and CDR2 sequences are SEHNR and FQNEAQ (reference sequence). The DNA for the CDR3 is TGTGCCAGCAGCTTAGCCGTTAAGTACGAGCTGTACTTC. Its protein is CASSLAVKYELYF.

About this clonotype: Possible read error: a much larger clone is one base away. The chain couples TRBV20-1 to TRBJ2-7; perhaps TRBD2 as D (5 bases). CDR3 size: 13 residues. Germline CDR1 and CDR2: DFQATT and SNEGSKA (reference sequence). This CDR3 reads CSARDTGWYGQYF. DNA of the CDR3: TGCAGTGCTAGAGATACGGGGTGGTACGGGCAGTACTTC.

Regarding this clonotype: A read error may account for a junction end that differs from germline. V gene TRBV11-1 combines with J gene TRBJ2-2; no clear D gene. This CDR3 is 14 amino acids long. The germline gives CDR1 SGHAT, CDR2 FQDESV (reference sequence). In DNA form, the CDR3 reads TGTGCCAGCAGCTATACTTGTGGCACCTGTGAGCCGTTTTTT. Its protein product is CASSYTCGTCEPFF.

DNA of the CDR3: TGCAACACCCGGACAGGGGAGAATCAGCCCCAGCATTTT. It is translated as CNTRTGENQPQHF. This chain links TRBV29-1 with TRBJ1-5; 9 bases are shared with TRBD1. The CDR3 is 13 amino acids. Germline V gives CDR1 SQVTM, CDR2 ANQGSEA.

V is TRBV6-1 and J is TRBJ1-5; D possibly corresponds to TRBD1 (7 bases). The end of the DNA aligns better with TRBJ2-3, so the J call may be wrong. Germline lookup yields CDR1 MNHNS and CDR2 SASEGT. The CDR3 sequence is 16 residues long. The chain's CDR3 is CASTHLGGTENQPQYF. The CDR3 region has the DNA TGTGCCAGCACTCACCTGGGCGGGACAGAGAATCAGCCCCAGTATTTT.

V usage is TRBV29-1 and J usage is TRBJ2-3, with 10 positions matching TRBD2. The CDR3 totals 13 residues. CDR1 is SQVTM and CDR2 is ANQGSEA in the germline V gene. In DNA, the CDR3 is TGCGGTGTTGCACTAGCGGGACTGGGGGGGCTGTATTTT. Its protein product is CGVALAGLGGLYF.

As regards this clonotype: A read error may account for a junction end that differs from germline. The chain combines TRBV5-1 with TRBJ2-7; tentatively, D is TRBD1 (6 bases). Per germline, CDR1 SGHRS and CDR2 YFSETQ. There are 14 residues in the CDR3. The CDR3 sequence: CAISLFQGSYEQYF. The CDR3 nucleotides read TGCGCCATCAGCTTGTTTCAGGGGTCCTATGAGCAGTACTTC.

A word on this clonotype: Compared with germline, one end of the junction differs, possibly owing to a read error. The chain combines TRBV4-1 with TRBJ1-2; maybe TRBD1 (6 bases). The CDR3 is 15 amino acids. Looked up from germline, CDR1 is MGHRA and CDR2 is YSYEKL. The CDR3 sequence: CASSQVLGAHYGYSF. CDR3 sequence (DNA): TGCGCCAGCAGCCAAGTATTGGGGGCACACTATGGCTACAGCTTC.

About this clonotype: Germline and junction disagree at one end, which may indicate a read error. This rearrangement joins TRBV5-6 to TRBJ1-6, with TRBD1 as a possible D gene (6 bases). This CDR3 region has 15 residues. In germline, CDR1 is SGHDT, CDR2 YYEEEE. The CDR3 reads CASSLRQGNRSPLHF. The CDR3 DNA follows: TGTGCAAGCAGCTTGAGGCAGGGGAATCGATCACCTCTCCACTTT.

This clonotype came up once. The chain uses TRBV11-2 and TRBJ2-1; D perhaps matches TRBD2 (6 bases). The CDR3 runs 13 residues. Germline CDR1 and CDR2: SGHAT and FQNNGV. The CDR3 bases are TGTCTCAGCAGCCTCGGGAGTTCGGGTGAGCAGTTCTTC. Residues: CLSSLGSSGEQFF.

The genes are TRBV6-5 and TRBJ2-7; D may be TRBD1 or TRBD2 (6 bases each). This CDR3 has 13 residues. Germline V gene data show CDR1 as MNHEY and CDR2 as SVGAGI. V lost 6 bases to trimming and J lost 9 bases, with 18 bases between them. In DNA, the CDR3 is TGTGCCAGCAGACTAGCCAGGGGCAGTGGGCAGTACTTC. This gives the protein CASRLARGSGQYF.

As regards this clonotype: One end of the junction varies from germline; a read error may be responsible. CDR3: CASSFPRLLDTRYF. The CDR3 DNA sequence: TGTGCCAGCAGTTTCCCCCGACTACTAGATACGCGGTATTTT. The V gene is TRBV12-3 or TRBV12-4, the J gene TRBJ2-3, with D perhaps TRBD2 (5 bases). CDR3 length: 14 amino acids.

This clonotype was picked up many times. The CDR3 here is CASSSPGRNNEQFF. For the CDR3, the DNA is TGTGCCAGCAGCTCACCCGGGAGGAACAATGAGCAGTTCTTC. The chain recombines TRBV5-6 with TRBJ2-1, with TRBD2 identical over 7 bases. The CDR3 length is 14 residues. Germline-derived CDR1 and CDR2 are SGHDT and YYEEEE. The ends lost 3 bases at V and 5 bases at J; junction bases unmatched: 5.

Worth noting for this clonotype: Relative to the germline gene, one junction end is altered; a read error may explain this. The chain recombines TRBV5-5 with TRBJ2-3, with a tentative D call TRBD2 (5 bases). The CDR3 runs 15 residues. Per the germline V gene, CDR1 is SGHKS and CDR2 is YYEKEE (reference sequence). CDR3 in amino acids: CAGSRCGERPDTQYF. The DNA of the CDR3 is TGTGCCGGCAGCCGGTGCGGAGAGCGGCCAGATACGCAGTATTTC.

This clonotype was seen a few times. The CDR3 coding sequence is TGTGCCAGCAGCAAAGCGCTGTCTCTTTGGGGCCAGGGGGGAATCTGGGGCACTGAAACTTTCTTT. Protein sequence: CASSKALSLWGQGGIWGTETFF. The chain is built from TRBV21-1 and TRBJ1-1; TRBD1, the D gene given by the table, was not confirmed from the DNA. TRBV21-1 constitutes a pseudogene. The length of the CDR3 is 22 residues.

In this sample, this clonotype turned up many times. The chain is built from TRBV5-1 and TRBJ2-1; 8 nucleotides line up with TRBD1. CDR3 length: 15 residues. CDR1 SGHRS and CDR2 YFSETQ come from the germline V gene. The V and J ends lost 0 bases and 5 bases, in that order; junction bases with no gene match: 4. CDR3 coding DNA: TGCGCCAGCAGCTTGGGGGGGACAGGTAACAATGAGCAGTTCTTC. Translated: CASSLGGTGNNEQFF.

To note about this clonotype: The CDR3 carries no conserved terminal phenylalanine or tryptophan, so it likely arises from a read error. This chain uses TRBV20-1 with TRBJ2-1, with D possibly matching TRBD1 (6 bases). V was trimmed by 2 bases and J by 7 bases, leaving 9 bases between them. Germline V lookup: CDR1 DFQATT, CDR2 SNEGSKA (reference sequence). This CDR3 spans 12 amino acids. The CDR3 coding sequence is TGCAGTGCTAGATACAGGGAGAATGAGCAGTTCTTA. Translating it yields CSARYRENEQFL.

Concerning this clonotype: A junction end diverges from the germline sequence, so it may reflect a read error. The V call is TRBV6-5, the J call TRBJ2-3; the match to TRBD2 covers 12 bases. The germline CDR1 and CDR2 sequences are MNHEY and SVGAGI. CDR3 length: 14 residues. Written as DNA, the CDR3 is TGTGCCAGCAAACTAGCGGGGGGCACAGATACGCAGTTTTTT. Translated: CASKLAGGTDTQFF.

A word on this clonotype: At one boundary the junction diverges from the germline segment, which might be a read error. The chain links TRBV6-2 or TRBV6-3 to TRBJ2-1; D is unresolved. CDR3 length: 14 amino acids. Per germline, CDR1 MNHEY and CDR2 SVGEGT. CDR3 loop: CASRPHGLTNERFF. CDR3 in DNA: TGTGCCAGCAGGCCGCATGGGCTTACAAATGAGCGGTTCTTC.

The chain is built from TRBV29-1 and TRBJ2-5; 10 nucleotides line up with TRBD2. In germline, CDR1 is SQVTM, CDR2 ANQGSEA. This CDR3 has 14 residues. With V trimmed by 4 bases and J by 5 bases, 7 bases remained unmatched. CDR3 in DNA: TGCAGCGTTGCCAGCGGGGGGGGACAGGAGACCCAGTACTTC. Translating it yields CSVASGGGQETQYF. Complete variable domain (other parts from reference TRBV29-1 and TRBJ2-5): SAVISQKPSRDICQRGTSLTIQCQVDSQVTMMFWYRQQPGQSLTLIATANQGSEATYESGFVIDKFPISRPNLTFSTLTVSNMSPEDSSIYLCSVASGGGQETQYFGPGTRLLVL.

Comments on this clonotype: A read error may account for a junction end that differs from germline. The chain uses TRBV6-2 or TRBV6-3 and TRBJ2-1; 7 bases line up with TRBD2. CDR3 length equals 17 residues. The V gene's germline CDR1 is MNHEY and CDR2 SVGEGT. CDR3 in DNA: TGTACCAGCAGTTATAATATACGCGGGAGTTTCCACCATGAGCAGTTCTTC. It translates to CTSSYNIRGSFHHEQFF.

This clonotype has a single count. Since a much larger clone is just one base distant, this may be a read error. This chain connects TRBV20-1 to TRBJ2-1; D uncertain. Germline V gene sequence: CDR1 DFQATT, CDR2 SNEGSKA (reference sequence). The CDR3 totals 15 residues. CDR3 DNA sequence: TGCAATGCTAGAGACCGTCGGTTCTCCTACAATGAGCAGTTCTTC. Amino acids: CNARDRRFSYNEQFF.

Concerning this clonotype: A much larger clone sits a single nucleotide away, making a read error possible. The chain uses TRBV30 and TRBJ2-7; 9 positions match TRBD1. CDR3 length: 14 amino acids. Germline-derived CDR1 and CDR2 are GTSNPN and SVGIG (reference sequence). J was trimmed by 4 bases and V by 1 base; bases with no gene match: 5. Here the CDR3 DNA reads TGTGCCTGGAGTGGGGACAGGGTGCAGTACGAGCAGTACTTC. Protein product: CAWSGDRVQYEQYF. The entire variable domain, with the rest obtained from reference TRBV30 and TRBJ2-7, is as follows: SQTIHQWPATLVQPVGSPLSLECTVEGTSNPNLYWYRQAAGRGLQLLFYSVGIGQISSEVPQNLSASRPQDRQFILSSKKLLLSDSGFYLCAWSGDRVQYEQYFGPGTRLTVT.

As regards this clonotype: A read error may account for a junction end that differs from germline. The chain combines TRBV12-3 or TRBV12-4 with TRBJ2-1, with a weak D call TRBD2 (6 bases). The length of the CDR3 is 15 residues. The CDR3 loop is CASSFPPGDHNGQFF. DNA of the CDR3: TGTGCCAGCAGTTTCCCCCCGGGGGACCACAATGGGCAGTTCTTC.

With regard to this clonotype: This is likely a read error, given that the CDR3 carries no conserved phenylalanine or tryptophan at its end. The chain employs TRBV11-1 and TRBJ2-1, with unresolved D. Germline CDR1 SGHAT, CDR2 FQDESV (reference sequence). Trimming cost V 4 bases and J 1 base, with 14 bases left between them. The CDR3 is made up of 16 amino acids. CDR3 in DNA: TGTGCCAGCAGCTCAGTTCCAGTGAGATCCTACAATGAGCAGTTCCTC. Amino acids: CASSSVPVRSYNEQFL.

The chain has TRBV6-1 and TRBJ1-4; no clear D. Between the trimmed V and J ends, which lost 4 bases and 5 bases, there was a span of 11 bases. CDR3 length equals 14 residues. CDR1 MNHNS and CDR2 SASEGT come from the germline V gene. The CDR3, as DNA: TGTGCCAGCAGTGGACGATCCCGGAATGAAAAACTGTTTTTT. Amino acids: CASSGRSRNEKLFF.